The 10 T cell receptor beta chains below were found in one sample sequenced in a study of beta chain features in type 1 diabetes. cDNA synthesis used the whole RNA isolate, giving expressed TCRB sequences. Profiling relied on immunoSEQ multiplex PCR, and the TCRdb table lists in-frame clones only, not all of them. The repertoire holds 200,000 to 250,000 clones, over 7.5% seen once, with under 0.045% in the top ten. Material: naive CD4+ T cells from blood. The receptors shown here come from a woman between 18 and 30 years old in good health.

The rearrangement links TRBV19 to TRBJ1-1, with 10 bases identical to TRBD1. Per the germline V gene, CDR1 is LNHDA and CDR2 is SQIVND (reference sequence). J gave up 1 base and V 8 bases, and 7 bases lay outside the gene matches. The CDR3 consists of 15 residues. The CDR3 nucleotides read TGTGCCAGTTGGGACAGGGGAGCGGCGAACACTGAAGCTTTCTTT. Its translation is CASWDRGAANTEAFF.

The J gene is TRBJ2-1, the V gene TRBV10-3, with TRBD1 identical over 7 bases. The trim removed 8 bases at V and 6 bases at J, leaving 7 bases unmatched. From germline, CDR1 is ENHRY and CDR2 SYGVKD. This CDR3 region has 13 residues. The CDR3 sequence is CAIGQAVINEQFF. CDR3 DNA: TGTGCCATCGGACAGGCGGTAATCAATGAGCAGTTCTTC.

There are a few counts of this clone. The CDR3 DNA follows: TGTGCCAGCAGTGATGGACTAGCGGGGAACACCGGGGAGCTGTTTTTT. It encodes CASSDGLAGNTGELFF. The rearrangement uses TRBV6-1 and TRBJ2-2; TRBD2 agrees at 11 bases. The germline CDR1 and CDR2 sequences are MNHNS and SASEGT. The CDR3 extends over 16 amino acids. J lost 1 base, V lost 3 bases, and 1 base had no gene match.

This clone came up a few times. This rearrangement joins TRBV14 to TRBJ2-2; no firm D call. CDR1 and CDR2 from the germline V gene are SGHDN and FVKESK. The CDR3 has 13 residues. The germline V and J ends were trimmed by 1 base and 2 bases, with 2 bases remaining between them. CDR3 nucleotides: TGTGCCAGCAGCCAAGTAAACACCGGGGAGCTGTTTTTT. It yields the protein CASSQVNTGELFF.

This clone was counted between two and nine times. The chain uses TRBV5-6 and TRBJ2-1, with 7 positions matching TRBD1. The germline V gene has CDR1 SGHDT and CDR2 YYEEEE. CDR3 length: 16 amino acids. After removal of 5 bases from V and 8 bases from J, the junction contained 16 bases not matched to a gene. Here the CDR3 DNA reads TGTGCCAGCAGATCACCCCGACAGGGACGGATCGATGAGCAGTTCTTC. Translation: CASRSPRQGRIDEQFF.

V gene TRBV5-4 combines with J gene TRBJ1-5; TRBD1 might be the D (6 bases). The CDR3 length is 15 residues. Germline V gives CDR1 SGHNT, CDR2 YYREEE (reference sequence). V shed 4 bases and J shed 1 base, with 12 bases lying between them. CDR3 DNA sequence: TGTGCCAGCAGCCTGTACGACAGGAGCAATCAGCCCCAGCATTTT. Amino acids: CASSLYDRSNQPQHF.

The chain links TRBV4-2 to TRBJ1-1; D unresolved. The CDR3 consists of 15 residues. Germline loops: CDR1 LGHNA, CDR2 YNFKEQ. V lost 4 bases and J 1 base, leaving 13 bases between the germline ends. Here the CDR3 reads CASSPVDVSNTEAFF. The CDR3 DNA reads TGTGCCAGCAGCCCCGTAGATGTGTCGAACACTGAAGCTTTCTTT.

This clone has just a few counts. The chain links TRBV28 to TRBJ2-1; 9 nucleotides align to TRBD2. In germline, CDR1 is MDHEN, CDR2 SYDVKM. V gave up 3 bases and J gave up 1 base; unmatched junction bases: 4. The length of the CDR3 is 16 residues. The CDR3 bases are TGTGCCAGCAGTTTTGGTAGCGGGAGTTCCTACAATGAGCAGTTCTTC. It encodes CASSFGSGSSYNEQFF.

The chain joins TRBV10-2 to TRBJ2-3; weak D call: TRBD1 (6 bases). Germline CDR1 is WSHSY and CDR2 is SAAADI. The V end was cut by 7 bases, the J end by 13 bases, with 15 bases between. CDR3 size: 11 residues. CDR3 sequence (DNA): TGCGCCAGCAACGGGGACACCAAAGAGTATTTT. Protein product: CASNGDTKEYF.

This clone was seen more than once but under ten times. The chain links TRBV5-4 to TRBJ1-5; the match to TRBD1 covers 7 bases. CDR3 size: 13 residues. Trimming at V came to 4 bases and at J to 9 bases, leaving 7 bases not matched to a gene. In germline, CDR1 is SGHNT, CDR2 YYREEE (reference sequence). The CDR3 nucleotides are TGTGCCAGCAGCCTCGGACAGGAAGGGCCCCAGCATTTT. It translates to CASSLGQEGPQHF.